Listed below are T cell receptor beta chains from one sample, sequenced in a study of molecular identifiers for immune sequencing clone quantification. MiXCR was run by TCRdb on the PCR reads, yielding one entry per CDR3 protein. The sample lists around 470,000 distinct CDR3 sequences, around 23% occurring once. The sequencing sample was made of naive CD8+ T cells from blood, with Jurkat cell RNA spiked in. The receptor set was obtained from a human donor in good health. Some libraries in this study had Jurkat cell RNA spiked in. Each CDR3 is given with its conserved first and last residue. The order of the fields is CDR3 DNA, CDR3 protein, V gene, clone size, D gene, J gene. The D gene is left open where the match is weak. The size field is filled for only some rows; it gives once, few, many or a size class.

TGTGCCTGGAGTGTCGGACAGGGCATCAGCTACACCTTC | CAWSVGQGISYTF | TRBV30 | NA | TRBD1 | TRBJ1-2
TGTGCCAGCAGTTCCGGAAGACGGCACGCGAATACGCAGTATTTT | CASSSGRRHANTQYF | TRBV11-2 | many | NA | TRBJ2-3
TGTGCCAGCAGTTACGGGACAGGGGGAAGGAACACTGAAGCTTTCTTT | CASSYGTGGRNTEAFF | TRBV12-3/TRBV12-4 | few | TRBD1 | TRBJ1-1
TGTGCCACCAGTGACGGACTAGCTGAGCAGTTCTTC | CATSDGLAEQFF | TRBV24-1 | many | TRBD2 | TRBJ2-1
TGTGCCAGCTCACCTACGGACCTCGCAGATACGCAGTATTTT | CASSPTDLADTQYF | TRBV18 | few | NA | TRBJ2-3
TGTGCCAGCGGTCTAGGGACAGCTTACGAGCAGTACTTC | CASGLGTAYEQYF | TRBV28 | few | TRBD1 | TRBJ2-7
TGTGCCAGCACAACCGAGTGGGGTGACAATGAGCAGTTCTTC | CASTTEWGDNEQFF | TRBV7-9 | NA | NA | TRBJ2-1
TGTGCCAGCAGTTTTTCCTCGGTGAACACCGGGGAGCTGTTTTTT | CASSFSSVNTGELFF | TRBV27 | NA | NA | TRBJ2-2
TGTGCCAGCAGTTACCTTGCGGGGGCTAACAATCAGCCCCAGCATTTT | CASSYLAGANNQPQHF | TRBV6-2/TRBV6-3 | many | NA | TRBJ1-5
TGTGCCAGCATAGGGGAGGACCATATAGCCAAAAACATTCAGTACTTC | CASIGEDHIAKNIQYF | TRBV2 | NA | NA | TRBJ2-4
TGCGCCAGCAGCTTTCCCCATGAATCCGCGGGACAGTTTCAAGAGACCCAGTACTTC | CASSFPHESAGQFQETQYF | TRBV5-1 | many | NA | TRBJ2-5
TGCAGTGCCATTCCGCGGGGCGGCCACGAGCAGTACTTC | CSAIPRGGHEQYF | TRBV20-1 | few | NA | TRBJ2-7
TGCGCCAGCAGTGAGGGGACAGACTCCTACGAGCAGTACTTC | CASSEGTDSYEQYF | TRBV10-1 | few | TRBD1 | TRBJ2-7
TGTGCCAGCAGCCTATCCGGCGCAGTCAGCTCCTACGAGCAGTACTTC | CASSLSGAVSSYEQYF | TRBV5-6 | NA | NA | TRBJ2-7
TGTGCCAGCAGTTTGAGGCCCAGGGCCGGGGAGCTGTTTTTT | CASSLRPRAGELFF | TRBV28 | NA | NA | TRBJ2-2
TGTGCCTGGGTACCGGGACAGCCACGAGAGACCCAGTACTTC | CAWVPGQPRETQYF | TRBV30 | NA | TRBD1 | TRBJ2-5
TGTGCCAGCAGTTACTACCCTCTAACAGGGATGGCTAATGAAAAACTGTTTTTT | CASSYYPLTGMANEKLFF | TRBV6-5 | many | NA | TRBJ1-4
TGCAGTGCTAGAGATCTGGGCGGGGAGCTGTTTTTT | CSARDLGGELFF | TRBV20-1 | few | NA | TRBJ2-2
TGTGCCTGGAGTGGTGGCCAGGGCTACGAGCAGTACTTC | CAWSGGQGYEQYF | TRBV30 | few | NA | TRBJ2-7
TGTGCCAGCAGTCCCTCCGCGCGGGGGATCCCCACAGATACGCAGTATTTT | CASSPSARGIPTDTQYF | TRBV6-5 | NA | TRBD2 | TRBJ2-3
TGTGCCGGCAGCCGAGACCAACACGAGCAGTACTTC | CAGSRDQHEQYF | TRBV27 | NA | NA | TRBJ2-7
TGTGCCAGCAGTCATATCGGGGCAGGGCTTGACTATGGCTACACCTTC | CASSHIGAGLDYGYTF | TRBV12-3/TRBV12-4 | few | NA | TRBJ1-2
TGTGCCAGCAGCCCCCTTAGGGGGGTCACCACCGGGGAGCTGTTTTTT | CASSPLRGVTTGELFF | TRBV9 | NA | NA | TRBJ2-2
TGTGCCAGCAGTTTATTAGCGGGGGGCAGCCACTTC | CASSLLAGGSHF | TRBV28 | NA | TRBD2 | TRBJ2-7
TGTGCCAGTAGTCTGTACCCCGTTTCCTATGGCTACACCTTC | CASSLYPVSYGYTF | TRBV19 | NA | NA | TRBJ1-2
TGTGCCAGCAGCCAGATACTCCCCGGACAGGGACGGGGCACCGGGGAGCTGTTTTTT | CASSQILPGQGRGTGELFF | TRBV3-1 | few | TRBD1 | TRBJ2-2
TGTGCCAGCAGTTTGGACGGCAATCAGCCCCAGCATTTT | CASSLDGNQPQHF | TRBV12-3/TRBV12-4 | many | NA | TRBJ1-5
TGTGCCAGCAGTTACTCGTCAGGATCCCCTCGTGGCTACACCTTC | CASSYSSGSPRGYTF | TRBV6-2/TRBV6-3 | many | NA | TRBJ1-2
TGCAGTGCAGAGTCCGGGACATCCTACGAGCAGTACTTC | CSAESGTSYEQYF | TRBV20-1 | NA | NA | TRBJ2-7
TGTGCCAGCAGTGGAAGAGCGACAGGGTTCGTCAAAAACATTCAGTACTTC | CASSGRATGFVKNIQYF | TRBV6-1 | many | TRBD1 | TRBJ2-4
TGTGCCAGCAGCTTGGACGTTTACACTGAAGCTTTCTTT | CASSLDVYTEAFF | TRBV5-5 | many | NA | TRBJ1-1
TGTGCCAGCAGCGTGGGGGCCCAAGAGACCCTGTACTTC | CASSVGAQETLYF | TRBV3-1 | NA | NA | TRBJ2-5
TGTGCCAGCAAAACGGGGACATTCGATAATTCACCCCTCCACTTT | CASKTGTFDNSPLHF | TRBV7-9 | few | NA | TRBJ1-6
TGTGCCAGCAGCCTGTGGGGACTACACGTGAATCAGCCCCAGCATTTT | CASSLWGLHVNQPQHF | TRBV7-8 | many | NA | TRBJ1-5
TGTGCCCGCAGTTCCCGCGGGCCAGGCCTTCTTCGGGAGCAGTACTTC | CARSSRGPGLLREQYF | TRBV28 | NA | NA | TRBJ2-7
TGTGCCAGCAGCCCAATAAGGGTCAGCTCCTACGAGCAGTGCTTC | CASSPIRVSSYEQCF | TRBV11-2 | NA | NA | TRBJ2-7
TGCGCCAGCAGCCAAGATTCGGGACAGGGGCCAAACTATGGCTACACCTTC | CASSQDSGQGPNYGYTF | TRBV4-3 | few | TRBD1 | TRBJ1-2
TGCAGTGCCCCAGGGTTGGAGAAGAATGAGCAGTTCTTC | CSAPGLEKNEQFF | TRBV20-1 | few | NA | TRBJ2-1
TGTGCCAGCAGTCTTTGGGGGCAAAACGAGCAGTACTTC | CASSLWGQNEQYF | TRBV6-6 | many | NA | TRBJ2-7
TGTGCCAGCAGCTTAAACATCGCGGACCCACGGGCCAATCAGCCCCAGCATTTT | CASSLNIADPRANQPQHF | TRBV7-6 | many | NA | TRBJ1-5
TGTGCCATCAGCCCAAGTACCAGACCGGCTTTCTTT | CAISPSTRPAFF | TRBV10-3 | NA | NA | TRBJ1-1
TGCGCCAGCAGCCAAGGGGACAGGGCTCAAGAGACCCAGTACTTC | CASSQGDRAQETQYF | TRBV4-3 | NA | TRBD1 | TRBJ2-5